This entry lists 29 T cell receptor beta chains sequenced from one sample in a study of T cells in Graves' hyperthyroidism and ophthalmopathy. Amplification yielded TCR beta CDR3 regions, with RNA transcripts as the source. The HTBI primer set served for first-round RT-PCR of the TCR CDR3. A single record per CDR3 protein comes from TCRdb applying MiXCR to the multiplex PCR reads. The top ten clones hold around 28% of a sample with about 400,000 distinct CDR3 sequences, around an eighth of them seen once. The sequenced sample was blood. Receptor source: a man aged 50-60 years with Graves' ophthalmopathy.

The V and J genes are TRBV20-1 and TRBJ2-7, with 9 positions matching TRBD2. The V gene's germline CDR1 is DFQATT and CDR2 SNEGSKA (reference sequence). Losses at the gene ends were 5 bases for V and 2 bases for J; bases not matched to a gene: 10. The CDR3 sequence is 15 residues long. CDR3 nucleotides: TGCAGTGCTGGAAAGAGACTAGCGGCCGCCTACGAGCAGTACTTC. It is translated as CSAGKRLAAAYEQYF.

This clonotype has ten or more counts. This rearrangement joins TRBV2 to TRBJ2-7; a possible D gene is TRBD2 (6 bases). Germline V gene data show CDR1 as SNHLY and CDR2 as FYNNEI. V dropped 5 bases and J dropped 2 bases, with 10 bases sitting between them. The CDR3 consists of 13 residues. The DNA of the CDR3 is TGTGCCAGCAGTCAGTGGGGGGCCTACGAGCAGTACTTC. It specifies CASSQWGAYEQYF. Filled out from reference TRBV2 and TRBJ2-7, the complete variable domain reads EPEVTQTPSHQVTQMGQEVILRCVPISNHLYFYWYRQILGQKVEFLVSFYNNEISEKSEIFDDQFSVERPDGSNFTLKIRSTKLEDSAMYFCASSQWGAYEQYFGPGTRLTVT.

This clonotype was counted between two and nine times. The gene calls are TRBV12-5 and TRBJ1-3; D perhaps matches TRBD1 (5 bases). This CDR3 contains 14 residues. V was pared by 1 base and J by 6 bases, with 10 bases between. Germline V gene sequence: CDR1 LGHNT, CDR2 FRNRAP. The chain's CDR3 is CASGLGQSANTIYF. The CDR3 DNA follows: TGTGCTAGTGGTTTGGGACAGTCGGCAAACACCATATATTTT.

This clonotype was detected once. An end of the junction differs from the germline gene, which may be a read error. The chain carries TRBV6-2 or TRBV6-3 and TRBJ2-5, with TRBD2 matching over 13 bases. The CDR3 is 14 amino acids. Germline V gene data show CDR1 as MNHEY and CDR2 as SVGEGT. The CDR3 protein is CAIKLAGGSGTRYF. CDR3 bases: TGTGCCATCAAACTAGCGGGAGGGTCCGGGACCCGGTACTTC.

This clonotype was seen ten or more times. The chain carries TRBV4-1 and TRBJ2-1; 8 nucleotides align to TRBD2. Germline values: CDR1 MGHRA, CDR2 YSYEKL. The CDR3 has 15 residues. The V segment lost 5 bases and the J segment 3 bases; nucleotides outside the gene matches: 6. In nucleotides, the CDR3 is TGCGCCAGCAGCTATCAGACTAGCGACTACAATGAGCAGTTCTTC. The encoded protein is CASSYQTSDYNEQFF.

This clonotype was counted between two and nine times. The chain carries TRBV12-3 or TRBV12-4 and TRBJ2-5, with TRBD2 identical over 10 bases. The junction had 15 bases not matched to a gene; V was cut back by 8 bases and J by 3 bases. CDR3 length: 17 residues. The CDR3, as DNA: TGTGCCAGCCGACAAGCAGGGGGGCTAGCGGGAGAAGAGACCCAGTACTTC. It yields the protein CASRQAGGLAGEETQYF.

The chain combines TRBV18 with TRBJ2-3, with TRBD2 matching over 12 bases. Germline CDR1 KGHSH, CDR2 LQKENI. The CDR3 is made up of 17 amino acids. V lost 3 bases to trimming and J lost 3 bases; unmatched junction nucleotides: 7. DNA for the CDR3: TGTGCCAGCTCACCTATAACCGGGACTAGCGGGACAGATACGCAGTATTTT. This translates into CASSPITGTSGTDTQYF.

This clonotype was recorded at least ten times. V and J are TRBV30 and TRBJ2-1; D tentatively fits TRBD1 or TRBD2 (5 bases each). Germline CDR1 and CDR2: GTSNPN and SVGIG (reference sequence). Trimming took 1 base from V and 5 from J, leaving 15 bases between them. This CDR3 is 15 amino acids long. CDR3 DNA: TGTGCCTGGAGTGACTCTTCCCGGGGCAACAATGAGCAGTTCTTC. Translation gives CAWSDSSRGNNEQFF. Looking up the rest from reference TRBV30 and TRBJ2-1 gives the full variable domain: SQTIHQWPATLVQPVGSPLSLECTVEGTSNPNLYWYRQAAGRGLQLLFYSVGIGQISSEVPQNLSASRPQDRQFILSSKKLLLSDSGFYLCAWSDSSRGNNEQFFGPGTRLTVL.

V usage is TRBV19 and J usage is TRBJ2-1; D perhaps matches TRBD2 (6 bases). V was trimmed by 3 bases and J by 0 bases, leaving 15 bases between them. The CDR3 is 17 amino acids. Per germline, CDR1 LNHDA and CDR2 SQIVND (reference sequence). This CDR3 reads CASSILAGPSSYNEQFF. CDR3 nucleotide sequence: TGTGCCAGTAGTATCCTGGCGGGACCTAGCTCCTACAATGAGCAGTTCTTC.

The sample holds many counts of this clonotype. The J gene is TRBJ2-7, the V gene TRBV11-2; D not certain. The CDR3 loop spans 11 amino acids. Looked up from germline, CDR1 is SGHAT and CDR2 is FQNNGV. V was cut by 9 bases and J by 1 base, with 7 bases left in between. In DNA, the CDR3 is TGTGCCAGTCAAATTTCCTACGAGCAGTACTTC. It translates to CASQISYEQYF.

There are many counts of this clonotype. The chain links TRBV20-1 to TRBJ2-3; D gene unclear. CDR1 is DFQATT, CDR2 SNEGSKA, per germline (reference sequence). The CDR3 contains 10 residues. Deletions cut 3 bases from V and 4 bases from J, with 2 bases between. CDR3 bases: TGCAGTGCTAGTCCAGATACGCAGTATTTT. The encoded protein is CSASPDTQYF.

This chain links TRBV19 with TRBJ2-7; 12 bases line up with TRBD2. The germline V gene has CDR1 LNHDA and CDR2 SQIVND (reference sequence). After removal of 3 bases from V and 6 bases from J, the junction contained 9 bases not matched to a gene. CDR3 size: 16 residues. In DNA, the CDR3 is TGTGCCAGTAGTATGACTAGCGGGAGCTTTCTAGCCGAGCAGTACTTC. Its protein product is CASSMTSGSFLAEQYF.

In this sample, this clonotype turned up once. The V and J genes are TRBV12-3 or TRBV12-4 and TRBJ2-1; 7 positions agree with TRBD1. V shed 1 base, J shed 4 bases, and the junction held 10 bases outside the gene matches. The CDR3 is 17 amino acids. The CDR3 region is CASSLGPGTESYNEQFF. CDR3 bases: TGTGCCAGCAGTTTAGGGCCCGGGACAGAATCTTACAATGAGCAGTTCTTC.

J is TRBJ2-7 and V is TRBV30; unclear D gene. The CDR3 runs 13 residues. V lost 1 base to trimming and J lost 7 bases, with 14 bases between them. From germline, CDR1 is GTSNPN and CDR2 SVGIG (reference sequence). CDR3 loop: CAWSDSGLGEQYF. CDR3 nucleotide sequence: TGTGCCTGGAGTGATTCGGGCTTAGGGGAGCAGTACTTC.

There are many counts of this clonotype. The gene calls are TRBV5-1 and TRBJ2-1, with TRBD2 as a possible D gene (6 bases). In germline, CDR1 is SGHRS, CDR2 YFSETQ. This CDR3 is built from 15 residues. V gave up 5 bases and J gave up 3 bases, with 15 bases separating them. The CDR3 DNA follows: TGCGCCAGCAGGGCCGGGACTGGAGACTACAATGAGCAGTTCTTC. Translating gives CASRAGTGDYNEQFF. The whole variable domain, filled in from reference TRBV5-1 and TRBJ2-1, reads KAGVTQTPRYLIKTRGQQVTLSCSPISGHRSVSWYQQTPGQGLQFLFEYFSETQRNKGNFPGRFSGRQFSNSRSEMNVSTLELGDSALYLCASRAGTGDYNEQFFGPGTRLTVL.

The table lists this clonotype with many counts. J is TRBJ1-4 and V is TRBV20-1; unclear D gene. From germline, CDR1 is DFQATT and CDR2 SNEGSKA (reference sequence). The CDR3 spans 11 residues. The ends were cut back, 3 bases at V and 8 bases at J, with 7 bases in the middle. The DNA of the CDR3 is TGCAGTGCTAGTTGGCAGGAAAAACTGTTTTTT. Amino acid sequence: CSASWQEKLFF.

The table lists this clonotype with many counts. CDR3 nucleotides: TGTGCCAGCAGCTCAGGGGATCGCACTGAAGCTTTCTTT. Residues: CASSSGDRTEAFF. This chain connects TRBV12-3 or TRBV12-4 to TRBJ1-1; the D gene is possibly TRBD1 (6 bases). The CDR3 loop spans 13 amino acids. Trimming removed 6 bases at V and 4 bases at J, with 12 bases between.

The chain couples TRBV28 to TRBJ1-3; D is perhaps TRBD1 (5 bases). Trimming took 7 bases from V and 4 from J, leaving 20 bases between them. The CDR3 is made up of 16 amino acids. CDR1 and CDR2 (germline): MDHEN, SYDVKM. CDR3 in DNA: TGTGCCAGCACCCGGGGGGGAGCTCTGGGAGGAAACACCATATATTTT. Translating it yields CASTRGGALGGNTIYF.

This clonotype occurred a few times. The chain links TRBV20-1 to TRBJ2-3, with D perhaps matching TRBD1 (6 bases). The V gene lost 5 bases and the J gene lost 0 bases, with 24 bases spanning the gap. The CDR3 contains 18 residues. The germline V gene encodes CDR1 DFQATT and CDR2 SNEGSKA (reference sequence). Here the CDR3 reads CSAPTLPRTASSTDTQYF. CDR3 bases: TGCAGTGCTCCGACTCTACCCCGGACAGCCTCTAGCACAGATACGCAGTATTTT.

This clonotype was detected many times. This chain uses TRBV27 with TRBJ1-1; 8 bases agree with TRBD1. The CDR3 consists of 14 residues. From germline, CDR1 is MNHEY and CDR2 SMNVEV (reference sequence). Losses at the gene ends were 7 bases for V and 4 bases for J; bases not matched to a gene: 8. The CDR3 spells CASNIRGRGTEAFF. CDR3 DNA: TGTGCCAGCAATATCAGGGGGCGAGGCACTGAAGCTTTCTTT.

There are many counts of this clonotype. The V and J genes are TRBV6-1 and TRBJ2-3; D is unresolved. V gave up 6 bases and J gave up 1 base, with 8 bases separating them. Germline V CDR1 and CDR2: MNHNS, SASEGT. The CDR3 is made up of 13 amino acids. CDR3 DNA: TGTGCCAGCAGATACCCTGGCACAGATACGCAGTATTTT. Protein product: CASRYPGTDTQYF.

This chain links TRBV4-1 with TRBJ2-7, with no clear D. V lost 3 bases and J lost 4, with 13 bases in between. This CDR3 has 14 amino acids. Germline CDR1 reads MGHRA; CDR2 reads YSYEKL. In DNA, the CDR3 is TGCGCCAGCAGCCAGACCCTGGTCTTGTACGAGCAGTACTTC. Its protein product is CASSQTLVLYEQYF.

This clonotype has ten or more counts. CDR3 in DNA: TGTGCCTGGAGGACTAGCAACACCGGGGAGCTGTTTTTT. Its translation: CAWRTSNTGELFF. V and J are TRBV30 and TRBJ2-2, with TRBD2 matching 7 bases. V gave up 3 bases and J gave up 2 bases; unmatched junction bases: 0. CDR1 and CDR2 (germline): GTSNPN, SVGIG (reference sequence). This CDR3 comprises 13 residues.

A remark on this clonotype: With a much larger clone just one base away, this may be a read error. The chain has TRBV27 and TRBJ2-3, with TRBD2 matching 11 bases. This CDR3 contains 15 residues. V lost 7 bases to trimming and J lost 1 base; unmatched junction nucleotides: 4. Germline V gives CDR1 MNHEY, CDR2 SMNVEV (reference sequence). As DNA, the CDR3 is TGTGCCAGCAACGGGGGACTAGCGGGCACAGATACGCAGTATTTT. Translation gives CASNGGLAGTDTQYF.

This chain joins TRBV7-9 and TRBJ2-1; no clear D gene. Germline loops: CDR1 SEHNR, CDR2 FQNEAQ (reference sequence). The ends were cut back, 5 bases at V and 10 bases at J, with 9 bases in the middle. The CDR3 loop spans 11 amino acids. CDR3 sequence: CASSAGAEQFF. In DNA form, the CDR3 reads TGTGCCAGCAGCGCAGGAGCGGAGCAGTTCTTC.

The V and J genes are TRBV29-1 and TRBJ1-4; D uncertain. The CDR3 runs 14 residues. Looked up from germline, CDR1 is SQVTM and CDR2 is ANQGSEA. The V end lost 6 bases, the J end lost 0 bases, and 11 bases lay between the germline ends. The CDR3 spells CSVSFGSTNEKLFF. The DNA of the CDR3 is TGCAGCGTCTCCTTCGGGTCAACTAATGAAAAACTGTTTTTT.

This clonotype has more than one count but fewer than ten. This chain uses TRBV19 with TRBJ2-1, with 8 bases identical to TRBD1. This CDR3 spans 16 amino acids. Germline V CDR1 and CDR2: LNHDA, SQIVND (reference sequence). V lost 0 bases, J lost 4 bases, and 5 bases stayed unmatched. This CDR3 reads CASSIDGTGVYNEQFF. DNA of the CDR3: TGTGCCAGTAGTATAGACGGGACAGGCGTATACAATGAGCAGTTCTTC.

This clonotype was seen many times. The chain couples TRBV20-1 to TRBJ2-2; a weak D match, TRBD2 (5 bases). Per germline, CDR1 DFQATT and CDR2 SNEGSKA (reference sequence). The V and J ends lost 4 bases and 5 bases respectively, with 11 bases between them. The CDR3 covers 13 residues. CDR3 DNA sequence: TGCAGTGCTACCAGGCGAGGGACCGGGGAGCTGTTTTTT. Amino acid sequence: CSATRRGTGELFF.

This clonotype was seen repeatedly, ten times or more. The chain recombines TRBV24-1 with TRBJ2-3; 10 bases line up with TRBD2. The CDR3 spans 18 residues. The ends lost 4 bases at V and 6 bases at J; junction bases unmatched: 15. Looked up from germline, CDR1 is KGHDR and CDR2 is SFDVKD. The CDR3 reads CATSEKRPSGSGSDTQYF. The CDR3 DNA sequence: TGTGCCACCAGTGAAAAAAGGCCTAGCGGGAGTGGGTCGGATACGCAGTATTTT.